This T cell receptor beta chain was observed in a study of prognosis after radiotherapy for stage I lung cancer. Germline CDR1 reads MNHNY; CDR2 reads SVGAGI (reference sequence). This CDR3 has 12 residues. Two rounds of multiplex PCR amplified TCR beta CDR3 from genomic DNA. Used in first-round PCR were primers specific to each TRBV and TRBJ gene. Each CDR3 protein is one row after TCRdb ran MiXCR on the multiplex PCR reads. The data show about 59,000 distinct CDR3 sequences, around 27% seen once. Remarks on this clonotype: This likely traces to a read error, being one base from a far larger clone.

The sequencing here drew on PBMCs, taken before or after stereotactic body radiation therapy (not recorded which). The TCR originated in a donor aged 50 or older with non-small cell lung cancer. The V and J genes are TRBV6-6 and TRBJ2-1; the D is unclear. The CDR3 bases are TGTGCCAGCAGTTCCCGTTACAATGAGCATTTCTTC. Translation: CASSSRYNEHFF.